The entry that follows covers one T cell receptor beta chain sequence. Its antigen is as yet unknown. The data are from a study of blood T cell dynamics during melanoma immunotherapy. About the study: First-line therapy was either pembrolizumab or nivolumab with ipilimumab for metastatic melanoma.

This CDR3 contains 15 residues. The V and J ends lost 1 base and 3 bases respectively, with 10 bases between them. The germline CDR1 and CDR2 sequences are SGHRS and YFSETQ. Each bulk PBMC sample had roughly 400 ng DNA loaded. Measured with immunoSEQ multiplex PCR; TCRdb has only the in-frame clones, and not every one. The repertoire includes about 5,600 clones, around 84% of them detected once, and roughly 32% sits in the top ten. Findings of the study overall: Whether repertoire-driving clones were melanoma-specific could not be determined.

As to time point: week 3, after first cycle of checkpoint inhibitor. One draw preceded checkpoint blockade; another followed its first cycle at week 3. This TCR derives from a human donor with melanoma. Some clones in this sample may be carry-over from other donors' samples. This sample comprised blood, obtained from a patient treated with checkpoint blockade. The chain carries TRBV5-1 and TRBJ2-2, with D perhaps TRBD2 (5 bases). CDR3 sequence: CASSLSMGDTGELFF. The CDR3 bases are TGCGCCAGCAGCTTGAGTATGGGAGACACCGGGGAGCTGTTTTTT.